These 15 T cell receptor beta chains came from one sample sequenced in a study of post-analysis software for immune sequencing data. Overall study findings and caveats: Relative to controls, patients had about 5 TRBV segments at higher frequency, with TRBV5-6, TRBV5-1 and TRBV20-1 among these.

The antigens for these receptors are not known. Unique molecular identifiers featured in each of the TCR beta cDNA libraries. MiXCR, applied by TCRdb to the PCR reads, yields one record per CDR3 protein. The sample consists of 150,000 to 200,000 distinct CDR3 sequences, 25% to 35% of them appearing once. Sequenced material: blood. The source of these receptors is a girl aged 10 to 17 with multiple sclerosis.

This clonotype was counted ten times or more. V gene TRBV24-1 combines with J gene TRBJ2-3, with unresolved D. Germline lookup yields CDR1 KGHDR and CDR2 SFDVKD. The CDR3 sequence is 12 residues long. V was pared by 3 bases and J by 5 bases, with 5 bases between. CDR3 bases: TGTGCCACCAGTGATGAAGGAGATACGCAGTATTTT. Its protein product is CATSDEGDTQYF.

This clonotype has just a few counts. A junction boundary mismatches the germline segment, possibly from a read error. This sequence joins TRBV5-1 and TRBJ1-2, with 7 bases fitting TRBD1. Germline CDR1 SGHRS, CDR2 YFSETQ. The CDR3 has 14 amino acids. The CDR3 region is CAGSLGTAYYGYTF. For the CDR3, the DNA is TGCGCCGGCAGCTTGGGGACAGCCTACTATGGCTACACCTTC. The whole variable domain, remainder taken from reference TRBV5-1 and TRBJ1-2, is KAGVTQTPRYLIKTRGQQVTLSCSPISGHRSVSWYQQTPGQGLQFLFEYFSETQRNKGNFPGRFSGRQFSNSRSEMNVSTLELGDSALYLCAGSLGTAYYGYTFGSGTRLTVV.

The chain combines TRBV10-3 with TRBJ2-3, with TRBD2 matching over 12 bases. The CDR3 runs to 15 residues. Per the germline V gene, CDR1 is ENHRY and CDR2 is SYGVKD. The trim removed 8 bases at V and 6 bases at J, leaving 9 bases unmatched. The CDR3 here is CAIGLAGGGSDTQYF. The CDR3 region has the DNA TGTGCCATCGGCCTAGCGGGAGGGGGGAGTGATACGCAGTATTTT.

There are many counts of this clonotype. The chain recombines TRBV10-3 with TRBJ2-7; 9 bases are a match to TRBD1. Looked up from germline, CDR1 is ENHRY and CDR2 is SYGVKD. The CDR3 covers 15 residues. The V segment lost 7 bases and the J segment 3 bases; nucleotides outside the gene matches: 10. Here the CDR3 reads CAIMGLGQGGYEQYF. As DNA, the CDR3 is TGTGCCATCATGGGGTTGGGACAGGGAGGCTACGAGCAGTACTTC.

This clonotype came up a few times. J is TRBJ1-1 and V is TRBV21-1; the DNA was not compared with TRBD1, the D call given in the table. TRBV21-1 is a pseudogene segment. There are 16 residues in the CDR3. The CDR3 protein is CASSKERGGAVTEAFF. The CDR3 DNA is TGTGCCAGCAGCAAAGAACGAGGGGGCGCGGTCACTGAAGCTTTCTTT.

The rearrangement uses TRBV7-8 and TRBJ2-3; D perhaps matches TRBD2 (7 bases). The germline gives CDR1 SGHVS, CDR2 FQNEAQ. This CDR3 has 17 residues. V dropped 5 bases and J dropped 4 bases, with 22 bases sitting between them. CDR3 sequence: CASSPRGGAGYADTQYF. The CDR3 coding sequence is TGTGCCAGCAGCCCGAGGGGGGGAGCGGGATACGCAGATACGCAGTATTTT.

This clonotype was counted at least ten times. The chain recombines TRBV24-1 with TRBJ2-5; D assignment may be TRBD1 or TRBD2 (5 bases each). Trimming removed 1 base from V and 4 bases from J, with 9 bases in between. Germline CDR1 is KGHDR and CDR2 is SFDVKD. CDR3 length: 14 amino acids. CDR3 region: CATSDFEGRETQYF. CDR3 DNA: TGTGCCACCAGTGATTTCGAGGGGAGAGAGACCCAGTACTTC.

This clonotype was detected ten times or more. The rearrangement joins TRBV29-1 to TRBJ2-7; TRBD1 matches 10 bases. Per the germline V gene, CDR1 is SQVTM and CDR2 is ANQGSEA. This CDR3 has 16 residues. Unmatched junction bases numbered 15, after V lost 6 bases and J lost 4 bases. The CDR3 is CSVGTGATGSPYEQYF. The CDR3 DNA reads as TGCAGCGTCGGGACAGGGGCCACGGGTTCGCCGTACGAGCAGTACTTC.

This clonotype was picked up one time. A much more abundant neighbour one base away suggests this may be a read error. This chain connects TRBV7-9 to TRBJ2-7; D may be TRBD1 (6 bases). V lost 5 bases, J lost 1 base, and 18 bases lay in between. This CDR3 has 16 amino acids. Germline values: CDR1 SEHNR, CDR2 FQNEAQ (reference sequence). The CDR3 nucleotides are TGTGCCAGCAGCCAACAAGCAGGGGAGTGGTCCTACGAGCAGTACTTC. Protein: CASSQQAGEWSYEQYF.

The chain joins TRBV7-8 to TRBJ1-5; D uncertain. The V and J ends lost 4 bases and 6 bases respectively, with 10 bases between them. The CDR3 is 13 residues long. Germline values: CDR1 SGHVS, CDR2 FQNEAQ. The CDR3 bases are TGTGCCAGCAGCTCTGACGTAGGTCAGCCCCAGCATTTT. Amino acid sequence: CASSSDVGQPQHF.

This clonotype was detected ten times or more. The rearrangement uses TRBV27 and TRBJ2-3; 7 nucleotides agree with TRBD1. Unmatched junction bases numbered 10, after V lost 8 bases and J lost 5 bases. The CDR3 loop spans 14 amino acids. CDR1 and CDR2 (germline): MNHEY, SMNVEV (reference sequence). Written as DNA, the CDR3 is TGTGCCAGCGCACCGGGACAGTGGGGAGATACGCAGTATTTT. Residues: CASAPGQWGDTQYF.

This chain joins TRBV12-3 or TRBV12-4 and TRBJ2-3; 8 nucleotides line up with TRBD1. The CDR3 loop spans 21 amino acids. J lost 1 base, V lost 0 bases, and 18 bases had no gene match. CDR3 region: CASSLADREGPTWDRTDTQYF. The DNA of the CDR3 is TGTGCCAGCAGTTTAGCGGACAGGGAAGGCCCCACTTGGGATCGCACAGATACGCAGTATTTT.

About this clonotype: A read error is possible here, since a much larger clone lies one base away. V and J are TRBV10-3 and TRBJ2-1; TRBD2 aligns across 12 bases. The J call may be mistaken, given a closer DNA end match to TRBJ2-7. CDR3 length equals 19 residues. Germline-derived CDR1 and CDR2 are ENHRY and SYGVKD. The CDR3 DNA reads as TGTGCCATCAGTGAGTCGAGGCTAGCGGGAGGGCCCTCCTACAATGAGCAGTACTTC. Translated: CAISESRLAGGPSYNEQYF.

The CDR3 loop is CASSIAGRGMNTEAFF. Here the CDR3 DNA reads TGTGCCAGTAGTATAGCCGGCAGGGGCATGAACACTGAAGCTTTCTTT. The chain uses TRBV19 and TRBJ1-1; a weak D match, TRBD1 (6 bases). The germline V gene has CDR1 LNHDA and CDR2 SQIVND (reference sequence). Trimming cost V 1 base and J 0 bases, with 12 bases left between them. This CDR3 spans 16 amino acids.

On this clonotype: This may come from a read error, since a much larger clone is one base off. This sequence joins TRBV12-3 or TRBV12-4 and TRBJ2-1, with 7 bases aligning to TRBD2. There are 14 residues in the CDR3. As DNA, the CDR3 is TGTGCCAGCACAGGCGGGAGAGTTGGCAATGAGCAGTTGTTC. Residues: CASTGGRVGNEQLF.